Shown below are 3 T cell receptor beta chains from a single sample sequenced in a study of glioma-infiltrating T cells after dendritic cell vaccination. Clones were sequenced by immunoSEQ multiplex PCR, and TCRdb holds only the in-frame ones, with some missing. The table includes about 32,000 clones, roughly 90% detected once. The sequences come from blood, collected before dendritic cell vaccination. These receptors were obtained from a human donor with glioblastoma.

This sequence joins TRBV7-2 and TRBJ2-7; 8 positions agree with TRBD2. Germline-derived CDR1 and CDR2 are SGHTA and FQGNSA. V dropped 4 bases and J dropped 4; count of bases not matched to a gene: 9. The CDR3 is 15 amino acids. For the CDR3, the DNA is TGTGCCAGCAGCTCTCCGGGACTAGGAATATACGAGCAGTACTTC. Protein product: CASSSPGLGIYEQYF.

The V gene is TRBV4-1, the J gene TRBJ1-2; unclear D gene. The ends were cut back, 1 base at V and 4 bases at J, with 10 bases in the middle. The germline V gene encodes CDR1 MGHRA and CDR2 YSYEKL. The CDR3 has 14 residues. This CDR3 reads CASSQAGFGYGYTF. CDR3 DNA: TGCGCCAGCAGCCAAGCAGGTTTTGGCTATGGCTACACCTTC.

V usage is TRBV2 and J usage is TRBJ2-7; possibly TRBD1 for D (5 bases). Trimming took 8 bases from V and 3 from J, leaving 14 bases between them. This CDR3 spans 13 amino acids. CDR1 and CDR2 (germline): SNHLY, FYNNEI. This CDR3 is CASWSRELYEQYF. CDR3 DNA sequence: TGTGCCAGCTGGTCCAGGGAACTCTACGAGCAGTACTTC.